The T cell receptor (beta chain) under discussion was sequenced for a study of CD8+CD57+ T cells in acquired aplastic anemia. Study-wide background: DNA recovered from sorted CD4+ and CD8+ cells had a mean of approximately 3.5 ug. Study-level results: Sharing between patients and controls was observed for roughly 30 CD8+ CDR3 sequences.

Germline V gives CDR1 DFQATT, CDR2 SNEGSKA (reference sequence). The CDR3 is 11 amino acids. V was cut by 5 bases and J by 8 bases, with 12 bases left in between. In regard to this clonotype: Its specificity is unknown.

Sequenced patients had shown CD8+CD57+ cell expansion by flow cytometry. Blood came from patients not yet given any therapy. Using genomic DNA as the template, TCR beta VDJ and CDR3 profiling was carried out. A single record per CDR3 protein comes from TCRdb applying MiXCR to the reads. Among around 130,000 distinct CDR3 sequences listed, 45% to 60% were seen once. The chain carries TRBV20-1 and TRBJ1-1; possible D gene TRBD1, 5 bases. This sequence originates from a human donor with aplastic anemia. The sample consisted of sorted CD4+, CD8+, or CD8+CD57+ T cells (not recorded which) from PBMCs. Here the CDR3 reads CSARAGTEAFF. The CDR3 DNA sequence: TGCAGTGCTCGGGCAGGGACCGAAGCTTTCTTT.